This T cell receptor beta chain was observed in a study of T cell responses to AZD1222 COVID-19 vaccine. Repertoires were generated with immunoSEQ multiplex PCR, while TCRdb's copy carries only in-frame clones and drops some. The sample yields some 110,000 clones, roughly nine tenths seen once. CDR3 length: 15 amino acids. The ends were cut back, 6 bases at V and 3 bases at J, with 15 bases in the middle. Germline-derived CDR1 and CDR2 are KGHSH and LQKENI. The source material was peripheral blood, sampled on day 0 of AZD1222 vaccination. The sequence derives from an adult in good health. The chain is built from TRBV18 and TRBJ1-5; tentatively, D is TRBD1 (6 bases). CDR3 bases: TGTGCCAGCTCGCGGACACAGGGCAACAATCAGCCCCAGCATTTT. This encodes CASSRTQGNNQPQHF.